This TCR beta chain was captured by sequencing in a study of cytomegalovirus exposure and HLA in healthy donors. Study-level results: Investigators reported around 150 TCR beta chains as tied to cytomegalovirus. Several of the most significant clusters appeared linked to common viral pathogens, based on a later analysis.

Germline CDR1 SNHLY, CDR2 FYNNEI. V lost 1 base, J lost 3 bases, and 10 bases lay in between. The CDR3 is made up of 14 amino acids. Details on this clone: As yet, its antigen is unknown.

Primers included in the PCR were 60 Vbeta and 13 Jbeta primers. The table came from immunoSEQ multiplex PCR; TCRdb's copy has only in-frame clones and leaves some out. The table lists about 120,000 clones. The origin of this receptor is a man aged 30-40 years in good health and CMV-seronegative. The V gene is TRBV2, the J gene TRBJ2-7; possible D gene TRBD2, 5 bases. Input material: PBMCs. This chain's CDR3 is CASSEGSRGYEQYF. CDR3 sequence (DNA): TGTGCCAGCAGTGAAGGATCCCGGGGCTACGAGCAGTACTTC.